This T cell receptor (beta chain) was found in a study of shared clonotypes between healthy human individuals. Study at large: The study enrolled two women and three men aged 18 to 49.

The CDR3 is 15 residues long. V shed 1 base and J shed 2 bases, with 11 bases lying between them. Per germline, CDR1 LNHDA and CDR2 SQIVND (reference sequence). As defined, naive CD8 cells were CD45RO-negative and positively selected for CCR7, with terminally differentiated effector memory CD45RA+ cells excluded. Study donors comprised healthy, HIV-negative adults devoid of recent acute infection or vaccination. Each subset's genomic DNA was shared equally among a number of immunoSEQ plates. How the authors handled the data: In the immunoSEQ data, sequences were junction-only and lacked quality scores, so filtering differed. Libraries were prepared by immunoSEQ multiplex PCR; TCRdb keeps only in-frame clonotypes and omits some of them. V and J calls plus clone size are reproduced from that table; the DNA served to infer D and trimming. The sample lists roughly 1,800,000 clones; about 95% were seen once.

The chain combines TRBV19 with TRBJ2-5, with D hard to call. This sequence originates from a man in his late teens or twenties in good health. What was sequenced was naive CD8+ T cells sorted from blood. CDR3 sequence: CASSIGETLQETQYF. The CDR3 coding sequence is TGTGCCAGTAGTATAGGTGAGACCCTACAAGAGACCCAGTACTTC.